This T cell receptor beta chain was obtained from a study of tumor-infiltrating lymphocytes in oesophageal squamous cell carcinoma. The CDR3 consists of 14 residues. Germline assignment: CDR1 LGHNA and CDR2 YNFKEQ. Unmatched junction bases numbered 6, after V lost 4 bases and J lost 3 bases. This clonotype was recorded once. From the PCR reads, TCRdb called clonotypes with MiXCR, one entry per CDR3 protein. The table has about 10,000 distinct CDR3 sequences, approximately 64% seen once. V is TRBV4-2 and J is TRBJ2-7, with 7 bases fitting TRBD1. The sequenced sample consisted of esophageal tumor tissue. This clonotype was obtained from a female donor with esophageal squamous cell carcinoma. Written as DNA, the CDR3 is TGTGCCAGCAGCCCAAGACAGGGAAACTACGAGCAGTACTTC. As protein: CASSPRQGNYEQYF.